One T cell receptor beta chain is described in this entry. The entry originates in a study of blood T cell repertoires in COVID-19. Overall study context: PBMCs, B-cell-depleted T cells, or T cells provided the cDNA or gDNA that made up the material.

This CDR3 spans 18 amino acids. Losses at the gene ends were 6 bases for V and 5 bases for J; bases not matched to a gene: 19. Germline assignment: CDR1 MDHEN and CDR2 SYDVKM. Produced via immunoSEQ multiplex PCR; TCRdb's table is partial and in-frame only. The sample contains roughly 300,000 clones, 80% to 90% of which appear only once. This clonotype was sampled from a woman aged 25 to 39 with COVID-19, enrolled during active disease. The sequencing input was peripheral blood. The chain joins TRBV28 to TRBJ2-5, with 9 bases fitting TRBD2. CDR3 sequence (DNA): TGTGCCAGCAGAAGTCCCCAATTCGTAGCGGGGGTAAGGGAGACCCAGTACTTC. This codes for CASRSPQFVAGVRETQYF.